This is a list of T cell receptor beta chains from one sample in a study of T-cell reconstitution after alpha-beta-depleted transplantation in children. TCRdb reprocessed the PCR reads via MiXCR and lists one record per CDR3 protein. Among hundreds of thousands of distinct CDR3 sequences listed, roughly 23% were seen once. Source: PBMCs, taken before TCRalphabeta/CD19-depleted stem cell transplant. The receptors stem from a girl aged 2-15 years with Fanconi anemia, due to receive a stem cell transplant. CDR3s include the opening cysteine and the closing phenylalanine or tryptophan. The D gene is left open where the match is weak. Size tells how often a clone was seen (once, few, many) or the class of an expanded clone, and some rows leave it out.

clone size	D gene	J gene	V gene	CDR3 DNA	CDR3 protein
.	TRBD2	TRBJ2-3	TRBV7-2	TGTGCCAGCAGCTTCGGACTAGCGGGGTTGGATACGCAGTATTTT	CASSFGLAGLDTQYF
many	.	TRBJ2-7	TRBV29-1	TGCAGCGTTGTACAGGACTCCTACGAGCAGTACTTC	CSVVQDSYEQYF
few	.	TRBJ2-7	TRBV3-1	TGTGCCAGCAGCCCAGGACAAGGGAGCTCCTACGAGCAGTACTTC	CASSPGQGSSYEQYF
many	TRBD1	TRBJ1-5	TRBV12-3/TRBV12-4	TGTGCCAGCAGTTTAGCGGGGACAGACTACAATCAGCCCCAGCATTTT	CASSLAGTDYNQPQHF
.	TRBD2	TRBJ2-7	TRBV20-1	TGCAGTGCTAGACGTGCTAGCGGGGGGGACTACGAGCAGTACTTC	CSARRASGGDYEQYF
.	.	TRBJ2-5	TRBV20-1	TGCAGTGCTAGAGATACAACCATCGGAGAGACCCAGTACTTC	CSARDTTIGETQYF
many	TRBD2	TRBJ2-1	TRBV7-8	TGTGCCAGCAGCTCCACCTTGCTAGCGGGAGGGTTGGTGCAGTTCTTC	CASSSTLLAGGLVQFF
many	.	TRBJ2-1	TRBV29-1	TGCAGCGGAATTGTCCCCGCCTACAATGAGCAGTTCTTC	CSGIVPAYNEQFF
few	TRBD2	TRBJ2-7	TRBV4-1	TGCGCCAGCAGCCAAGACGGCGGGAGAGTCGAGCAGTACTTC	CASSQDGGRVEQYF
.	.	TRBJ2-7	TRBV29-1	TGCAGCGTTCGGAGGACAGCTCGGGCCTACGAGCAGTACTTC	CSVRRTARAYEQYF
many	.	TRBJ2-5	TRBV20-1	TGCAGTGCCCTGCTATCCTGGGGGCGAAAAGAGACCCAGTACTTC	CSALLSWGRKETQYF
.	TRBD2	TRBJ2-1	TRBV6-4	TGTGCCAGCGGTGGACTAGAGGGCGAGCAGTTCTTC	CASGGLEGEQFF
.	TRBD1	TRBJ2-7	TRBV28	TGTGCCAGCAGGGGGACAGGGCCCCTCTACGAGCAGTACTTC	CASRGTGPLYEQYF
many	.	TRBJ2-5	TRBV29-1	TGCAGCGTTCCGTGGGGAGCGACTCAAGAGACCCAGTACTTC	CSVPWGATQETQYF
many	.	TRBJ2-7	TRBV7-2	TGTGCCAGCAGCTTAGGTCCGGCCCCCTCCTACGAGCAGTACTTC	CASSLGPAPSYEQYF
few	TRBD1	TRBJ1-2	TRBV29-1	TGCAGCGTCGACAGCACAGGGACAGGGAACTATGGCTACACCTTC	CSVDSTGTGNYGYTF
few	TRBD2	TRBJ2-3	TRBV5-1	TGCGCCAGCAGCTTGGAGCCTAGCGGGAGGGGCCTGGATACGCAGTATTTT	CASSLEPSGRGLDTQYF
.	.	TRBJ2-1	TRBV20-1	TGCAGTGTAAGCAGTAGGAGAAGCTACAATGAGCAGTTCTTC	CSVSSRRSYNEQFF
.	TRBD1	TRBJ1-6	TRBV5-5	TGTGCCAGCAGCTCCCCAGGGGGCTGGGATTCACCCCTCCACTTT	CASSSPGGWDSPLHF
few	.	TRBJ2-5	TRBV18	TGTGCCAGCTCACCACCGATTAGCAGCGAGACCCAGTACTTC	CASSPPISSETQYF
.	.	TRBJ1-4	TRBV28	TGTGCCAGCCAAAGACACCTAGGGGGTGAAAAACTGTTTTTT	CASQRHLGGEKLFF
.	TRBD1	TRBJ2-1	TRBV28	TGTGCCAGCAGTCAGACAGGGGGCTATAACAATGAGCAGTTCTTC	CASSQTGGYNNEQFF
many	.	TRBJ2-7	TRBV20-1	TGCAGTGCTGGTCGGGGGGACACCTACGAGCAGTACTTC	CSAGRGDTYEQYF
few	.	TRBJ2-7	TRBV29-1	TGCAGCGTTGAAATGGGCTTCGAGCAGTACTTC	CSVEMGFEQYF
.	TRBD2	TRBJ2-7	TRBV30	TGTGCCTGGAGTGCAGGACTAGCGGTCCAGTACTTC	CAWSAGLAVQYF
many	.	TRBJ2-3	TRBV20-1	TGCAGTGCTGAGACAGGACGCACAGATACGCAGTATTTT	CSAETGRTDTQYF
many	.	TRBJ2-5	TRBV28	TGTGCCAGCGCCGGGGGTTGGGAGACCCAGTACTTC	CASAGGWETQYF
many	.	TRBJ2-3	TRBV20-1	TGCAGTTCCGAGCCCACAGATACGCAGTATTTT	CSSEPTDTQYF
many	TRBD1	TRBJ2-7	TRBV10-3	TGTGCCATCAGTGGACAGGGGGCGTACGAGCAGTACTTC	CAISGQGAYEQYF
.	.	TRBJ1-1	TRBV6-1	TGTGCCAGCAGTCGAGGGGGACAGAACACTGAAGCTTTCTTT	CASSRGGQNTEAFF
many	TRBD1	TRBJ1-1	TRBV12-3/TRBV12-4	TGTGCCAGCACCAAAAGAGGGACAGGGAACACTGAAGCTTTCTTT	CASTKRGTGNTEAFF
.	TRBD2	TRBJ2-3	TRBV20-1	TGCAGTGCTAGTGGCCTAGCGGGAGCCAACACAGATACGCAGTATTTT	CSASGLAGANTDTQYF
few	.	TRBJ2-6	TRBV29-1	TGCAGCGTTGAGGGGGAAAGCTCTGGGGCCAACGTCCTGACTTTC	CSVEGESSGANVLTF
.	.	TRBJ1-2	TRBV5-6	TGTGCCAGCGGCCTGCGGCGGGGGCCCTATGGCTACACCTTC	CASGLRRGPYGYTF
many	.	TRBJ2-3	TRBV20-1	TGCAGTGCTATCTTGATATCAGATACGCAGTATTTT	CSAILISDTQYF
.	TRBD2	TRBJ2-1	TRBV7-9	TGTGCCAGCAGCTTATATTTGCGGGGGGGCTCCAATGAGCAGTTCTTC	CASSLYLRGGSNEQFF
.	TRBD1	TRBJ2-3	TRBV6-1	TGTGCCAGCAGTGAAAGACAGGGGGGGATCACAGATACGCAGTATTTT	CASSERQGGITDTQYF
few	.	TRBJ2-5	TRBV7-3	TGTGCCAGCAGCTTAATTCCCACAGAGACCCAGTACTTC	CASSLIPTETQYF
.	.	TRBJ2-7	TRBV4-2	TGTGCCAGCAGCCAATGGCAGGACTCCTACGAGCAGTACTTC	CASSQWQDSYEQYF
many	.	TRBJ2-3	TRBV4-2	TGTGCCAGCAGCCAACGAGGGCCTCCACCGGGACCCCGCACAGATACGCAGTATTTT	CASSQRGPPPGPRTDTQYF
many	.	TRBJ2-5	TRBV7-9	TGTGCCAGCAGCTTTTGGTCGGGAAGGCTCCAAGAGACCCAGTACTTC	CASSFWSGRLQETQYF
.	.	TRBJ2-5	TRBV25-1	TGTGCCAGCAGTGCCATTCGTACAGGGCGTTGGGAGACCCAGTACTTC	CASSAIRTGRWETQYF
few	.	TRBJ2-6	TRBV29-1	TGCAGCGTTGAAGGGGGAGCTGGGGCCAACGTCCTGACTTTC	CSVEGGAGANVLTF
.	TRBD1	TRBJ2-7	TRBV6-2/TRBV6-3	TGTGCCAGCAGATTCGGGGACAGGACCCCGTCCTACGAGCAGTACTTC	CASRFGDRTPSYEQYF
.	TRBD2	TRBJ2-7	TRBV4-2	TGTGCCAGCAGTCGAGGCGGGACTAGCTCCTACGAGCAGTACTTC	CASSRGGTSSYEQYF
many	TRBD1	TRBJ2-7	TRBV5-1	TGCGCCAGCAGTACTGGACAGGGGGGAGCCTACGAGCAGTACTTC	CASSTGQGGAYEQYF
few	TRBD2	TRBJ2-7	TRBV10-3	TGTGCCGCACGGGCAAGCGGGGCTCACGAGCAGTACTTC	CAARASGAHEQYF
.	TRBD1	TRBJ1-1	TRBV12-3/TRBV12-4	TGTGCCAGCAGCCTTAGACCCGGAGGGGGCGCCTTCGGTGAAGCTTTCTTT	CASSLRPGGGAFGEAFF
many	TRBD1	TRBJ1-3	TRBV20-1	TGCAGTGCTAGAATCCGGACAGGGGCCAGAAACACCATATATTTT	CSARIRTGARNTIYF
few	TRBD1	TRBJ1-4	TRBV7-2	TGTGCCAGCAGCCCCCTTCCGGGACAGGGAACGGAAAAACTGTTTTTT	CASSPLPGQGTEKLFF
medium-sized	.	TRBJ2-1	TRBV12-3/TRBV12-4	TGTGCCAGCAGCCTTTACAATGAGCAGTTCTTC	CASSLYNEQFF
.	TRBD2	TRBJ2-1	TRBV12-3/TRBV12-4	TGTGCCACTTTTAGCGGGAGGGGACCCTACAATGAGCAGTTCTTC	CATFSGRGPYNEQFF
many	.	TRBJ2-2	TRBV12-3/TRBV12-4	TGTGCCAGCAGCCAGACTAGTACCGGGGAGCTGTTTTTT	CASSQTSTGELFF
many	.	TRBJ1-2	TRBV7-2	TGTGCCAGCAGCTTAGCCACGCATAACTATGGCTACACCTTC	CASSLATHNYGYTF
.	TRBD2	TRBJ2-3	TRBV20-1	TGCAGTGCACATTCGTACGTAGCGGGAGAGGCCATCACAGATACGCAGTATTTT	CSAHSYVAGEAITDTQYF
many	.	TRBJ2-5	TRBV18	TGTGCCAGCTCACCGGGAGAGACCCAGTACTTC	CASSPGETQYF
many	TRBD2	TRBJ2-3	TRBV11-3	TGTGCCAGCAGCTCCGGGACTAGCGGTAACACAGATACGCAGTATTTT	CASSSGTSGNTDTQYF